This T cell receptor beta chain was documented in a study of breast tumors, draining lymph nodes, adjacent tissues. The study, taken as a whole, reports: The data were judged consistent with most tumor T cells coming from lymph node and expanding in tumor.

With respect to this clonotype: Its antigen is as yet unknown.

Breast cancer patients provided tissue from their axillary draining lymph nodes. TCRdb passed the multiplex PCR reads through MiXCR, listing each CDR3 protein once. Found here are about 200,000 distinct CDR3 sequences, around 34% of them singletons; the top ten hold approximately 3.5%. The J segment lost 0 bases and the V segment lost 2 bases, leaving 8 bases of the junction unmatched. This CDR3 region has 17 residues. Germline CDR1 and CDR2: SGHRS and YFSETQ. The chain couples TRBV5-1 to TRBJ2-1; 7 positions agree with TRBD1. The source of this sequence is a female donor with breast cancer. Some clones in this sample may be carry-over from other donors' samples. The sample consisted of axillary lymph node tissue. The CDR3 bases are TGCGCCAGCAGCTTCCTACAGGGGCCAGGCTCCTACAATGAGCAGTTCTTC. Amino acids: CASSFLQGPGSYNEQFF.